The 26 T cell receptor beta chains in this list originate from one sample, sequenced in a study of T cells in Graves' hyperthyroidism and ophthalmopathy. Amplification targeted TCR beta CDR3 regions from RNA transcripts. The HTBI set primed first-round TCR CDR3 RT-PCR. TCRdb processed the multiplex PCR reads anew with MiXCR; each CDR3 protein has one entry. The table shows more than 500,000 distinct CDR3 sequences, with 46% occurring only once. The sample was peripheral blood or thyroid tissue (not recorded which). These receptors all come from an adult woman with Graves' disease, either hyperthyroidism or ophthalmopathy (not recorded which).

The chain has TRBV20-1 and TRBJ2-7; D unresolved. V was pared by 4 bases and J by 7 bases, with 8 bases between. Per germline, CDR1 DFQATT and CDR2 SNEGSKA (reference sequence). The CDR3 loop spans 10 amino acids. In DNA, the CDR3 is TGCAGTGCTACGGTGCGAGAGCAGTACTTC. It specifies CSATVREQYF.

The sample holds many counts of this clonotype. The rearrangement uses TRBV10-2 and TRBJ2-5; perhaps TRBD1 as D (5 bases). Looked up from germline, CDR1 is WSHSY and CDR2 is SAAADI. The V end was cut by 4 bases, the J end by 4 bases, with 10 bases between. This CDR3 comprises 13 residues. The CDR3 reads CASSVRRGETQYF. As DNA, the CDR3 is TGCGCCAGCAGTGTTAGAAGGGGAGAGACCCAGTACTTC.

This rearrangement joins TRBV20-1 to TRBJ2-7; 7 bases are a match to TRBD2. Unmatched junction bases numbered 8, after V lost 0 bases and J lost 0 bases. This CDR3 region has 16 residues. Germline V gives CDR1 DFQATT, CDR2 SNEGSKA (reference sequence). The CDR3 protein is CSARDPASGFSYEQYF. In DNA, the CDR3 is TGCAGTGCTAGAGATCCGGCTAGCGGCTTCTCCTACGAGCAGTACTTC.

This clonotype has a single count. The V call is TRBV7-4, the J call TRBJ1-6; D possibly corresponds to TRBD1 (5 bases). Trimming pared 0 bases from V and 9 bases from J, leaving 21 bases between. Germline-derived CDR1 and CDR2 are SGHVT and SQSDAQ. This CDR3 spans 18 amino acids. DNA of the CDR3: TGTGCCAGCAGCTTAGCGCTAATTAGGTCCAGGGTCGGTTCACCCCTCCACTTT. It translates to CASSLALIRSRVGSPLHF.

The J gene is TRBJ2-5, the V gene TRBV12-3 or TRBV12-4; the match to TRBD1 covers 10 bases. The CDR3 extends over 15 amino acids. V gave up 1 base and J gave up 5 bases; unmatched junction bases: 4. Here the CDR3 reads CASSLEGTGAETQYF. In nucleotides, the CDR3 is TGTGCCAGCAGTTTAGAGGGGACAGGGGCCGAGACCCAGTACTTC.

The chain recombines TRBV2 with TRBJ1-4, with TRBD1 identical over 8 bases. V shed 8 bases, J shed 7 bases, and the junction held 12 bases outside the gene matches. The CDR3 has 15 amino acids. CDR1 SNHLY and CDR2 FYNNEI come from the germline V gene. For the CDR3, the DNA is TGTGCCAGCGGGAGGACAGGGACTGGGGGTGAAAAACTGTTTTTT. Its protein product is CASGRTGTGGEKLFF.

The chain uses TRBV29-1 and TRBJ2-6, with TRBD1 as a possible D gene (5 bases). The germline gives CDR1 SQVTM, CDR2 ANQGSEA. The CDR3 has 13 amino acids. The CDR3 nucleotides read TGCAGTTTATGGGGCGCTGGGGCCAACGTCCTGACTTTC. As protein: CSLWGAGANVLTF.

The chain joins TRBV7-2 to TRBJ2-1; D ambiguous. V lost 2 bases, J lost 9 bases, and 8 bases lay in between. The germline CDR1 and CDR2 sequences are SGHTA and FQGNSA. This CDR3 has 12 residues. CDR3 bases: TGTGCCAGCAGCTTAAAATGGGGTGAGCAGTTCTTC. Protein product: CASSLKWGEQFF.

This clonotype was found once. A much bigger clone sits one base away, suggesting this may be a read error. This rearrangement joins TRBV19 to TRBJ2-6; D remains ambiguous. V was cut by 2 bases and J by 4 bases, with 9 bases left in between. The CDR3 runs to 15 residues. Germline CDR1 reads LNHDA; CDR2 reads SQIVND (reference sequence). For the CDR3, the DNA is TGTGCCAGTAGTATACCCTCGTTCGGGGCCAACGTCCTGACTTTC. Protein: CASSIPSFGANVLTF.

A few counts support this clonotype. The chain has TRBV2 and TRBJ2-2, with TRBD2 matching 10 bases. CDR1 is SNHLY and CDR2 is FYNNEI in the germline V gene. This CDR3 has 15 amino acids. Trimming took 5 bases from V and 6 from J; bases not matched to a gene: 6. CDR3 DNA sequence: TGTGCCAGCAGTTACCTAGCGGGAGAATCCGGGGAGCTGTTTTTT. Translation: CASSYLAGESGELFF.

The sample holds a few counts of this clonotype. The chain joins TRBV2 to TRBJ1-3; possible D gene TRBD1, 5 bases. Germline loops: CDR1 SNHLY, CDR2 FYNNEI. There are 16 residues in the CDR3. V was cut by 4 bases and J by 4 bases, with 17 bases left in between. The CDR3 DNA is TGTGCCAGCAGTGTCATTTCCTTGCGGGACGGAAACACCATATATTTT. Translating gives CASSVISLRDGNTIYF.

This sequence joins TRBV12-3 or TRBV12-4 and TRBJ1-2; possibly TRBD1 for D (5 bases). This CDR3 spans 16 amino acids. V gave up 1 base and J gave up 4 bases, with 16 bases separating them. CDR3 region: CASSLVWPPGTYGYTF. In DNA form, the CDR3 reads TGTGCCAGCAGTTTAGTATGGCCGCCGGGGACCTATGGCTACACCTTC.

This chain joins TRBV2 and TRBJ2-6, with D hard to call. Per germline, CDR1 SNHLY and CDR2 FYNNEI. CDR3 size: 14 residues. Trimming removed 3 bases at V and 0 bases at J, with 3 bases between. The CDR3 sequence: CASSDFSGANVLTF. DNA for the CDR3: TGTGCCAGCAGTGACTTCTCTGGGGCCAACGTCCTGACTTTC.

This clonotype occurred many times. For the CDR3, the DNA is TGTGCCAGCAGCTTAAGCGGTAGCGGGAGCCCCCAGACCCAGTACTTC. As protein: CASSLSGSGSPQTQYF. The rearrangement joins TRBV7-3 to TRBJ2-5; TRBD2 matches 9 bases. The length of the CDR3 is 16 residues. V shed 1 base, J shed 6 bases, and the junction held 9 bases outside the gene matches. CDR1 and CDR2 (germline): SGHTA, FQGTGA.

This clonotype was seen a few times. The V call is TRBV7-6, the J call TRBJ1-5; D is perhaps TRBD1 (5 bases). CDR1 is SGHVS and CDR2 is FNYEAQ in the germline V gene. The CDR3 extends over 14 amino acids. V was pared by 5 bases and J by 5 bases, with 13 bases between. CDR3: CASSGVGVDQPQHF. In nucleotides, the CDR3 is TGTGCCAGCAGCGGCGTGGGGGTAGATCAGCCCCAGCATTTT.

The table lists this clonotype with many counts. The chain has TRBV19 and TRBJ1-4; unclear D gene. V gave up 9 bases and J gave up 2 bases, with 10 bases separating them. Germline CDR1 LNHDA, CDR2 SQIVND (reference sequence). This CDR3 is 13 amino acids long. This CDR3 is CASSPATNEKLFF. The DNA of the CDR3 is TGTGCCAGCTCGCCGGCCACTAATGAAAAACTGTTTTTT.

This clonotype was recorded many times. This chain joins TRBV9 and TRBJ2-6; 7 positions match TRBD2. The CDR3 spans 14 residues. The junction had 1 base not matched to a gene; V was cut back by 5 bases and J by 2 bases. The germline V gene has CDR1 SGDLS and CDR2 YYNGEE. The DNA of the CDR3 is TGTGCCAGCAGGGGGGGGGCTGGGGCCAACGTCCTGACTTTC. Encoded protein: CASRGGAGANVLTF.

The sample holds many counts of this clonotype. This sequence joins TRBV3-1 and TRBJ1-2; D gene unclear. The V end was cut by 3 bases, the J end by 4 bases, with 9 bases between. Germline CDR1 reads LGHDT; CDR2 reads YNNKEL (reference sequence). There are 13 residues in the CDR3. The CDR3 nucleotides read TGTGCCAGCAGCCACGGTAATCTCTATGGCTACACCTTC. It encodes CASSHGNLYGYTF.

This clonotype was seen only a few times. The genes are TRBV15 and TRBJ1-1, with D hard to call. This CDR3 is 16 amino acids long. Germline values: CDR1 LNHNV, CDR2 YYDKDF (reference sequence). Trimming stripped 0 bases from V and 4 bases from J, with 15 bases between. The CDR3 sequence is CATSRDRGSPFTEAFF. The DNA of the CDR3 is TGTGCCACCAGCAGAGATCGCGGCAGCCCTTTCACTGAAGCTTTCTTT.

This chain uses TRBV20-1 with TRBJ1-5; the D gene is possibly TRBD1 (6 bases). The CDR3 contains 13 residues. Germline V gene sequence: CDR1 DFQATT, CDR2 SNEGSKA (reference sequence). The V end lost 4 bases, the J end lost 2 bases, and 9 bases lay between the germline ends. This CDR3 reads CSANPGGNQPQHF. The CDR3 coding sequence is TGCAGTGCTAATCCAGGGGGCAATCAGCCCCAGCATTTT.

This clonotype was seen a few times. This chain uses TRBV18 with TRBJ1-4; weak D call: TRBD1 (5 bases). Germline lookup yields CDR1 KGHSH and CDR2 LQKENI. The V gene lost 5 bases and the J gene lost 7 bases, with 14 bases spanning the gap. This CDR3 has 14 residues. CDR3 protein: CASSNIGRGEKLFF. The CDR3 nucleotides read TGTGCCAGCTCAAACATCGGAAGGGGTGAAAAACTGTTTTTT.

This clonotype has a handful of counts. The chain couples TRBV3-1 to TRBJ2-7; 7 positions agree with TRBD1. The CDR3 consists of 13 residues. Germline values: CDR1 LGHDT, CDR2 YNNKEL (reference sequence). The junction had 6 bases not matched to a gene; V was cut back by 3 bases and J by 7 bases. The CDR3 DNA reads as TGTGCCAGCAGCCAGAGGACAGGTTGGGAGCAGTACTTC. Its protein product is CASSQRTGWEQYF.

This clonotype has ten or more counts. The chain carries TRBV19 and TRBJ1-2, with D tentatively TRBD1 (5 bases). V dropped 5 bases and J dropped 9 bases, with 22 bases sitting between them. Germline assignment: CDR1 LNHDA and CDR2 SQIVND (reference sequence). The CDR3 totals 15 residues. The CDR3 coding sequence is TGTGCCAGTAGTTTCGGGGGGGGGTCTTCACGGCGCTACACCTTC. This translates into CASSFGGGSSRRYTF.

This clonotype appeared many times. This rearrangement joins TRBV4-2 to TRBJ2-2, with D maybe TRBD1 (6 bases). Trimming pared 4 bases from V and 7 bases from J, leaving 10 bases between. CDR3 length: 13 amino acids. Germline CDR1 is LGHNA and CDR2 is YNFKEQ. CDR3 in amino acids: CASSPQGHGELFF. The CDR3 DNA sequence: TGTGCCAGCAGCCCGCAGGGGCACGGGGAGCTGTTTTTT.

There are many counts of this clonotype. CDR3 loop: CASKTRNYGYTF. The DNA of the CDR3 is TGTGCCAGCAAGACACGGAACTATGGCTACACCTTC. V gene TRBV27 combines with J gene TRBJ1-2; D is uncertain. This CDR3 spans 12 amino acids. The germline gives CDR1 MNHEY, CDR2 SMNVEV (reference sequence). The V gene lost 7 bases and the J gene lost 2 bases, with 8 bases spanning the gap.

This clonotype is a singleton in its sample. The rearrangement joins TRBV19 to TRBJ1-6; D not resolved. The CDR3 sequence is 13 residues long. V lost 7 bases and J 7 bases, leaving 11 bases between the germline ends. CDR1 and CDR2 (germline): LNHDA, SQIVND (reference sequence). CDR3 DNA: TGTGCCAGTACGGAAGGCCGAAATTCACCCCTCCACTTT. Protein sequence: CASTEGRNSPLHF.